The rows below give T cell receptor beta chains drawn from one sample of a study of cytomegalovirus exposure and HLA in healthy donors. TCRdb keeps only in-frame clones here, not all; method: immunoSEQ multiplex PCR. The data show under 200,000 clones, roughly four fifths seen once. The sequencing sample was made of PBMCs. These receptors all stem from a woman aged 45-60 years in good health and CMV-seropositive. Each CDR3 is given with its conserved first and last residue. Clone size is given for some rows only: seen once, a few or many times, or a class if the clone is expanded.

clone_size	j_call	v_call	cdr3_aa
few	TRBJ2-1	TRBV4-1	CASSALGRRDYNEQFF
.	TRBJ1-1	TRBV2	CASSKYSGGRNTEAFF
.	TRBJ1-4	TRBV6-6	CASRGQRNEKLFF
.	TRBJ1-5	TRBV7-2	CASSFAGADNSNQPQHF
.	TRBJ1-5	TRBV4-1	CASSHQGQGASPQHF
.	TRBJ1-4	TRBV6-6	CASKHRGGEKLFF
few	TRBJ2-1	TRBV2	CASSEGGTGRRGQFF
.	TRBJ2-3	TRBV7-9	CASSSTTSTDTQYF
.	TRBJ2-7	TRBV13	CASSHSGAGDSYEQYF
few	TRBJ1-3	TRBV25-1	CASSEVGARGNTIYF
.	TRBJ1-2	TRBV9	CASSVEEGYRGHEGYTF
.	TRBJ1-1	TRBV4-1	CASSQDPYEQVNTEAFF
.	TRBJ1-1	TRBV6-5	CASSYLGSWFTEAFF
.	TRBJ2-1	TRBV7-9	CASSPPGTRAFF
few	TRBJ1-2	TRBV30	CAWSLGASSSLGYTF
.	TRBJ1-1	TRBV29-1	CSALPGHLLENTEAFF
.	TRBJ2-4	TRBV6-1	CASSGERLAKNIQYF
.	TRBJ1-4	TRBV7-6	CASSYRGYSTNEKLFF
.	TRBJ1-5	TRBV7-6	CASSPGSNQPQHF
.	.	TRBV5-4	CASSPYDSVEQYF
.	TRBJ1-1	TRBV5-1	CASTLAGTGNTEAFF
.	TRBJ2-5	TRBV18	CASSLLAGSQETQYF
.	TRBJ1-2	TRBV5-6	CASSLGGLNGYTF
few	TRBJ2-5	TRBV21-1	CASSTRVGDRGNKQYF
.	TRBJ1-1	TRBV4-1	CASSLLTGEGTEAFF
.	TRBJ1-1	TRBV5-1	CASSSSGGAETEAFF
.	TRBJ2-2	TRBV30	CAYSPPRQFTGELFF
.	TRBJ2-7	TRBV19	CASTSRGQNSYEQYF
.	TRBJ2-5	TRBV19	CASSIGSAGRRETQYF